This T cell receptor (beta chain) came from a study of beta chain features in type 1 diabetes. Study overall: Age, gender, cell numbers and subset yield matched between patients and controls. General observations from the study: Researchers reported that naive, central memory and Treg TCRB repertoires appeared more similar in patients than in healthy donors. HLA effects on TCRB rearrangement stayed unresolved here.

Expressed TCRB transcripts were sequenced because the isolated RNA had all been reverse transcribed beforehand. Sequencing used immunoSEQ multiplex PCR; TCRdb keeps in-frame clones, though not all of them. The sample carries hundreds of thousands of clones, around a sixth recorded once. In its sample, this clone was seen a few times. The target antigen is unknown. The germline gives CDR1 SQVTM, CDR2 ANQGSEA. The V and J ends lost 5 bases and 0 bases respectively, with 17 bases between them. This CDR3 contains 16 residues. The rearrangement links TRBV29-1 to TRBJ1-3; D gene unclear. Sequenced sample: naive CD4+ T cells from blood. This sequence was found in a man aged 18 to 35 in good health. CDR3 region: CSVIGHGMSSGNTIYF. DNA of the CDR3: TGCAGCGTTATTGGCCACGGAATGAGCTCTGGAAACACCATATATTTT.